The 14 T cell receptor beta chains reported below all come from one sample, sequenced in a study of blood T cells in healthy people across ages. Next came a second PCR, run for about 7 to 12 cycles, which used a sample-barcoded 5' primer along with a J-beta primer mix. TCRdb processed the 5' RACE reads anew with MiXCR; each CDR3 protein has one entry. Of 750,000 to 950,000 distinct CDR3 sequences listed, roughly 53% are singletons. Sequencing input: blood. The receptors originated from a man older than 75 in good health.

V and J are TRBV12-3 or TRBV12-4 and TRBJ2-5; maybe TRBD1 (6 bases). The closer fit of TRBJ2-7 to the DNA end suggests the J call may be wrong. The CDR3 extends over 14 amino acids. The CDR3 is CASTQGQGDYEQYF. CDR3 DNA sequence: TGTGCCAGCACCCAGGGGCAGGGCGACTACGAGCAGTACTTC.

The rearrangement joins TRBV18 to TRBJ1-1, with no clear D. The V gene lost 3 bases and the J gene lost 3 bases, with 14 bases spanning the gap. Germline V gives CDR1 KGHSH, CDR2 LQKENI. CDR3 length: 15 amino acids. CDR3 in amino acids: CASSPNEAGDTEAFF. The CDR3, as DNA: TGTGCCAGCTCACCTAATGAGGCGGGAGACACTGAAGCTTTCTTT.

This clonotype is a singleton in its sample. The chain carries TRBV12-3 or TRBV12-4 and TRBJ1-2; D is ambiguous. The CDR3 is 14 residues long. Trimming pared 7 bases from V and 7 bases from J, leaving 19 bases between. Written as DNA, the CDR3 is TGTGCCAGCACCTTGACCCCTAATAGGAGTGGCTACACCTTC. Its protein product is CASTLTPNRSGYTF.

To note about this clonotype: A clone one base away is much larger, so this may be a read error. The chain has TRBV29-1 and TRBJ2-3; 7 bases line up with TRBD2. This CDR3 is 18 amino acids long. CDR1 and CDR2 from the germline V gene are SQVTM and ANQGSEA. The chain's CDR3 is CSAPLAGRFAGVTETQYF. CDR3 DNA sequence: TGCAGCGCTCCCCTTGCGGGGCGCTTTGCGGGAGTCACAGAGACGCAGTATTTT.

This clonotype has a single count. The chain has TRBV7-9 and TRBJ2-7, with TRBD1 as a possible D gene (5 bases). V lost 7 bases and J 6 bases, leaving 10 bases between the germline ends. Germline loops: CDR1 SEHNR, CDR2 FQNEAQ (reference sequence). The CDR3 sequence is 11 residues long. DNA for the CDR3: TGTGCCAGCAAATGGCAGGGCGAGCAGTACTTC. Its protein product is CASKWQGEQYF.

The V and J genes are TRBV6-5 and TRBJ2-5; 13 nucleotides align to TRBD2. The DNA matches TRBJ2-7 better at its end, which makes the J call doubtful. Germline CDR1 reads MNHEY; CDR2 reads SVGAGI. The CDR3 contains 16 residues. The CDR3 DNA reads as TGTGCCAGCAGTTATTTACTAGCGGGAGGGACCTACGAGCAGTACTTC. Amino acids: CASSYLLAGGTYEQYF.

The chain employs TRBV5-1 and TRBJ2-7; 10 bases agree with TRBD2. Looked up from germline, CDR1 is SGHRS and CDR2 is YFSETQ. The CDR3 length is 14 residues. The V gene end was trimmed by 5 bases and the J gene end by 7 bases; junction bases not matched to a gene: 9. The chain's CDR3 is CASRLAGVHGEQYF. The CDR3 bases are TGCGCCAGCAGGCTAGCGGGAGTGCATGGAGAGCAGTACTTC.

J is TRBJ2-5 and V is TRBV14; TRBD2 matches at 7 bases. The DNA end lines up better with TRBJ2-7; the J call may be wrong. CDR1 SGHDN and CDR2 FVKESK come from the germline V gene. This CDR3 comprises 15 residues. This CDR3 reads CASSHGLGRIYEQYF. The CDR3 DNA reads as TGTGCCAGCAGCCACGGACTAGGTCGGATCTACGAGCAGTACTTC.

This clonotype was counted only a few times. The chain uses TRBV6-5 and TRBJ2-5, with 9 nucleotides matching TRBD2. Trimming removed 0 bases from V and 5 bases from J; junction bases left unmatched: 4. The V gene's germline CDR1 is MNHEY and CDR2 SVGAGI. The CDR3 covers 15 residues. CDR3 coding DNA: TGTGCCAGCAGTTACTCGGGCGGGAGGGGCGAGACCCAGTACTTC. It translates to CASSYSGGRGETQYF.

Turning to this clonotype: This could be a read error, since a much larger clone is one nucleotide away. The chain links TRBV20-1 to TRBJ2-1; the D gene is possibly TRBD1 (6 bases). The germline V and J ends were trimmed by 7 bases and 13 bases, with 17 bases remaining between them. CDR1 is DFQATT and CDR2 is SNEGSKA in the germline V gene (reference sequence). CDR3 length equals 11 residues. CDR3 loop: CSVNHRETQFF. As DNA, the CDR3 is TGCAGTGTTAACCACAGGGAGACCCAGTTCTTC.

This clonotype was observed a few times. The chain recombines TRBV20-1 with TRBJ2-3; 7 bases are shared with TRBD2. This CDR3 is built from 15 residues. J lost 0 bases, V lost 3 bases, and 6 bases had no gene match. Germline V lookup: CDR1 DFQATT, CDR2 SNEGSKA (reference sequence). CDR3 region: CSASSQAGSTDTQYF. CDR3 DNA sequence: TGCAGTGCTAGCAGCCAAGCGGGGAGCACAGATACGCAGTATTTT.

This clonotype came up a few times. The V gene is TRBV4-2, the J gene TRBJ2-7; D might be TRBD1 (6 bases). This CDR3 region has 15 residues. With 0 bases removed from V and 5 bases from J, the gap between germline ends came to 14 bases. Germline V lookup: CDR1 LGHNA, CDR2 YNFKEQ. For the CDR3, the DNA is TGTGCCAGCAGCCAAGATTCCCGTGGGGGCAACGAGCAGTACTTC. Translation gives CASSQDSRGGNEQYF.

The rearrangement uses TRBV3-1 and TRBJ2-3, with 11 bases that match TRBD2. CDR1 is LGHDT, CDR2 YNNKEL, per germline (reference sequence). V lost 5 bases to trimming and J lost 14 bases; unmatched junction nucleotides: 15. The CDR3 consists of 15 residues. The CDR3, as DNA: TGTGCCAGCAGCACATCCGGGACTAGCGGCAGATACGCGTATTTT. Amino acid sequence: CASSTSGTSGRYAYF.

This clonotype was detected only a few times. This chain uses TRBV2 with TRBJ1-6, with TRBD1 matching 10 bases. There are 15 residues in the CDR3. Looked up from germline, CDR1 is SNHLY and CDR2 is FYNNEI. J was trimmed by 9 bases and V by 4 bases; bases with no gene match: 6. CDR3 sequence (DNA): TGTGCCAGCAGTGTCGGGACAGGGGATGGTTCACCCCTCCACTTT. Its protein is CASSVGTGDGSPLHF.